This T cell receptor beta chain originates from a study of OX40 agonist ivuxolimab in advanced cancers. Background on the study: Partial responses were achieved by three patients, one with hepatocellular carcinoma and two with cutaneous melanoma.

Germline assignment: CDR1 SGDLS and CDR2 YYNGEE. The CDR3 covers 13 residues. Between the trimmed V and J ends, which lost 0 bases and 7 bases, there was a span of 10 bases. The repertoire was sequenced with immunoSEQ multiplex PCR; TCRdb's copy has only in-frame clones and lacks some. Of tens of thousands of clones listed, around 87% were seen once; the top ten hold roughly 0.3%. This clone was seen more than once but under ten times. Its antigen is unknown. Findings of the study overall: CD8+ T cells showed, on average, more clonal expansion than CD4+ cells. CD4+ and CD8+ T cells in blood underwent clonal expansion by week 6 at 0.1 to 3.0 mg/kg.

The J gene is TRBJ1-1, the V gene TRBV9; D remains ambiguous. The TCR originated in an adult with an advanced solid tumor such as melanoma, head and neck, liver or kidney cancer. This specimen consisted of CD4+ or CD8+ T cells sorted from blood, obtained in a trial of the OX40 agonist ivuxolimab. CDR3 coding DNA: TGTGCCAGCAGCGTAGACGTCAGTGGTGAAGCTTTCTTT. Protein product: CASSVDVSGEAFF.